This T cell receptor (beta chain) was profiled in a study of radiotherapy plus CTLA-4 blockade in lung cancer. On the study more broadly: There were objective responses in 18% of patients, and around 31% had disease control.

Patients had chemo-refractory metastatic non-small-cell lung cancer and received focal radiation plus CTLA-4 blockade that used ipilimumab. A remark on this clone: Its antigen remains unidentified.

TCRdb's table, derived via immunoSEQ multiplex PCR, lists solely in-frame clones and lacks some. The sample includes 81,000 or so clones, 70% to 90% of them seen just once. Broader study findings: Clones of tumor-derived TCRs expanded in blood after radiotherapy plus ipilimumab. The authors reported that early blood T cell clone dynamics, with interferon-beta, best predicted response.

Germline assignment: CDR1 SEHNR and CDR2 FQNEAQ (reference sequence). There are 12 residues in the CDR3. The J segment lost 5 bases and the V segment lost 6 bases, leaving 3 bases of the junction unmatched. The material was peripheral blood, obtained from a patient treated with radiotherapy plus ipilimumab. The chain joins TRBV7-9 to TRBJ2-7, with 8 bases identical to TRBD1. This clonotype originated in a human donor with non-small cell lung cancer who had stable disease on radiotherapy plus ipilimumab. For the CDR3, the DNA is TGTGCCAGCAGGCAACAGGGGGACGAGCAGTACTTC. This encodes CASRQQGDEQYF. Complete variable domain (other parts from reference TRBV7-9 and TRBJ2-7): DTGVSQNPRHKITKRGQNVTFRCDPISEHNRLYWYRQTLGQGPEFLTYFQNEAQLEKSRLLSDRFSAERPKGSFSTLEIQRTEQGDSAMYLCASRQQGDEQYFGPGTRLTVT.